This TCR beta chain was sequenced for a study of T cells in Graves' hyperthyroidism and ophthalmopathy. This CDR3 region has 12 residues. Germline V lookup: CDR1 DFQATT, CDR2 SNEGSKA (reference sequence). A word on this clonotype: A read error may be the cause here, since a much bigger clone is one base away.

Across 18 months, stable Graves' hyperthyroidism was marked by no progression to ophthalmopathy. Hyperthyroidism had been newly diagnosed in patients aged 18 to 65, and its duration was under 2 months. Diagnoses were established using clinical symptoms, serum thyroxine and TRAb, thyroid ultrasound and orbital computed tomography. RNA transcripts gave rise to amplified TCR beta CDR3 regions. Carried out on the TCR CDR3, a first-round RT-PCR used the HTBI primer set. TCRdb ran MiXCR on the multiplex PCR reads and lists one entry per CDR3 protein. The table lists about 340,000 distinct CDR3 sequences, 15% to 20% of them singletons.

Sequences were obtained from blood. V usage is TRBV20-1 and J usage is TRBJ1-1, with 7 bases aligning to TRBD1. This receptor was taken from a woman aged 45 to 65 with Graves' hyperthyroidism. The CDR3 spells CSALQGNTEALF. CDR3 coding DNA: TGCAGTGCGTTACAGGGGAACACTGAAGCTCTCTTT.